The 31 T cell receptor beta chains below were found in one sample sequenced in a study of early T cells in non-severe SARS-CoV-2 infection. One entry per CDR3 protein results from TCRdb running MiXCR on the 5' RACE reads. Of approximately 99,000 distinct CDR3 sequences listed, roughly an eighth are singletons. The sequenced sample was whole blood. The receptors here all came from an adult who was a healthcare worker with PCR-confirmed SARS-CoV-2 infection or an uninfected control (not recorded which).

This clonotype has only a few counts. The chain is built from TRBV12-3 or TRBV12-4 and TRBJ1-1; maybe TRBD1 (6 bases). This CDR3 is 12 amino acids long. Trimming took 5 bases from V and 5 from J, leaving 9 bases between them. CDR3 amino acids: CASSPGTTEAFF. CDR3 nucleotide sequence: TGTGCCAGCAGTCCAGGGACAACTGAAGCTTTCTTT.

This clonotype was seen repeatedly, ten times or more. One end of the junction does not line up with germline, which may come from a read error. The chain is built from TRBV19 and TRBJ2-3; D gene ambiguous. The CDR3 has 14 residues. Germline V gene sequence: CDR1 LNHDA, CDR2 SQIVND (reference sequence). The CDR3 nucleotides are TGTGCCAGTAGTCTAGACGTCGGCACAGATACGCAGTATTTT. Translating it yields CASSLDVGTDTQYF.

Many counts were recorded for this clonotype. This rearrangement joins TRBV5-4 to TRBJ1-2, with 7 bases fitting TRBD1. This CDR3 is built from 12 residues. V lost 4 bases to trimming and J lost 6 bases; unmatched junction nucleotides: 3. Germline V gene sequence: CDR1 SGHNT, CDR2 YYREEE (reference sequence). The CDR3 DNA reads as TGTGCCAGCAGCCCAGGGGGGCATGGCTACACCTTC. Protein: CASSPGGHGYTF.

This clonotype was counted only a few times. The rearrangement links TRBV29-1 to TRBJ2-3; TRBD1 matches at 8 bases. The V and J ends lost 0 bases and 6 bases, in that order; junction bases with no gene match: 5. CDR3 size: 14 residues. Germline V lookup: CDR1 SQVTM, CDR2 ANQGSEA. The CDR3 DNA is TGCAGCGTTGAAGACAGGGGGCTTAAGGATACGCAGTATTTT. Translating it yields CSVEDRGLKDTQYF.

The chain couples TRBV3-1 to TRBJ1-1; no clear D gene. The germline V gene has CDR1 LGHDT and CDR2 YNNKEL (reference sequence). This CDR3 has 15 amino acids. V lost 0 bases, J lost 1 base, and 9 bases lay in between. The CDR3 sequence: CASSQEGLPNTEAFF. CDR3 DNA: TGTGCCAGCAGCCAAGAAGGGCTCCCGAACACTGAAGCTTTCTTT. Looking up the rest from reference TRBV3-1 and TRBJ1-1 gives the full variable domain: DTAVSQTPKYLVTQMGNDKSIKCEQNLGHDTMYWYKQDSKKFLKIMFSYNNKELIINETVPNRFSPKSPDKAHLNLHINSLELGDSAVYFCASSQEGLPNTEAFFGQGTRLTVV.

This clonotype was recorded at least ten times. The chain has TRBV7-9 and TRBJ1-1; D uncertain. The germline gives CDR1 SEHNR, CDR2 FQNEAQ (reference sequence). This CDR3 is 14 amino acids long. Trimming cost V 10 bases and J 4 bases, with 19 bases left between them. The CDR3: CATRGITEGTEAFF. The CDR3 DNA sequence: TGTGCCACCCGAGGGATTACCGAGGGCACTGAAGCTTTCTTT.

This clonotype was recorded at least ten times. The rearrangement uses TRBV29-1 and TRBJ2-3; 7 bases are shared with TRBD1. Trimming took 7 bases from V and 4 from J; bases not matched to a gene: 5. The CDR3 spans 12 residues. Germline CDR1 and CDR2: SQVTM and ANQGSEA. DNA for the CDR3: TGCAGCGCCCAGACAGGGCCAGATACGCAGTATTTT. Protein product: CSAQTGPDTQYF.

This clonotype occurred a few times. V is TRBV3-1 and J is TRBJ1-2; D not certain. The germline V gene encodes CDR1 LGHDT and CDR2 YNNKEL (reference sequence). V was shortened by 4 bases and J by 8 bases, with 14 bases between the two germline ends. This CDR3 contains 13 residues. The CDR3 DNA follows: TGTGCCAGCAGCCTGGAAGGGAGGGAAGGCTACACCTTC. This translates into CASSLEGREGYTF.

This clonotype occurred a few times. The chain links TRBV10-3 to TRBJ2-3; 7 bases map to TRBD2. V was pared by 2 bases and J by 2 bases, with 19 bases of the junction left unmatched. The germline V gene has CDR1 ENHRY and CDR2 SYGVKD. The CDR3 runs to 20 residues. The CDR3, as DNA: TGTGCCATCAGTGAGCCCCTGGGAGGCGGGAGAAGTGGATACACAGATACGCAGTATTTT. Protein sequence: CAISEPLGGGRSGYTDTQYF.

This clonotype was seen many times. The chain has TRBV19 and TRBJ2-7, with a possible D match to TRBD2 (5 bases). This CDR3 has 16 residues. V gave up 0 bases and J gave up 0 bases, with 12 bases separating them. Germline assignment: CDR1 LNHDA and CDR2 SQIVND (reference sequence). CDR3 sequence: CASSIDGRATSYEQYF. As DNA, the CDR3 is TGTGCCAGTAGTATAGACGGGCGGGCAACCTCCTACGAGCAGTACTTC.

J is TRBJ2-3 and V is TRBV28; D gene uncertain. This CDR3 spans 12 amino acids. Germline values: CDR1 MDHEN, CDR2 SYDVKM. Between the trimmed V and J ends, which lost 2 bases and 5 bases, there was a span of 5 bases. The CDR3, as DNA: TGTGCCAGCAGTTTAGCGAAAGATACGCAGTATTTT. Amino acid sequence: CASSLAKDTQYF.

The chain has TRBV30 and TRBJ2-2; 9 bases align to TRBD1. Trimming removed 1 base from V and 3 bases from J; junction bases left unmatched: 3. This CDR3 has 15 amino acids. In germline, CDR1 is GTSNPN, CDR2 SVGIG (reference sequence). As DNA, the CDR3 is TGTGCCTGGAGTGGCGACAGGGGGGACACCGGGGAGCTGTTTTTT. Translated, it gives CAWSGDRGDTGELFF.

This clonotype has at least ten counts. The V and J genes are TRBV12-3 or TRBV12-4 and TRBJ1-5, with D unclear. The CDR3 runs to 13 residues. V was trimmed by 1 base and J by 6 bases, leaving 7 bases between them. This chain's CDR3 is CASSLDRSQPQHF. The DNA of the CDR3 is TGTGCCAGCAGTTTAGACCGGAGTCAGCCCCAGCATTTT.

The table lists this clonotype with many counts. The chain employs TRBV7-6 and TRBJ2-1; 10 bases agree with TRBD2. The V segment lost 1 base and the J segment 3 bases; nucleotides outside the gene matches: 0. Germline V gene lookup returns CDR1 SGHVS and CDR2 FNYEAQ. The CDR3 sequence is 15 residues long. The DNA for the CDR3 is TGTGCCAGCAGCTTAGGACTAGCGGGCTACAATGAGCAGTTCTTC. This encodes CASSLGLAGYNEQFF.

This clonotype was counted many times. The chain has TRBV12-3 or TRBV12-4 and TRBJ2-1; D unresolved. CDR3 size: 13 residues. Trimming stripped 10 bases from V and 1 base from J, with 11 bases between. The CDR3 loop reads CAIRTESYNEQFF. The CDR3 DNA is TGTGCCATACGAACTGAGTCCTACAATGAGCAGTTCTTC.

This chain links TRBV7-3 with TRBJ2-3; TRBD1 is a possible D gene (5 bases). Germline V lookup: CDR1 SGHTA, CDR2 FQGTGA. The V and J ends lost 1 base and 5 bases respectively, with 22 bases between them. The length of the CDR3 is 18 residues. The CDR3 nucleotides read TGTGCCAGCAGCTTAAGGGATAAAGGGCAGTCAAGGGGAGATACGCAGTATTTT. Amino acids: CASSLRDKGQSRGDTQYF.

J is TRBJ2-7 and V is TRBV20-1; 7 bases agree with TRBD1. The V gene end was trimmed by 6 bases and the J gene end by 0 bases; junction bases not matched to a gene: 11. CDR3 length: 15 residues. Germline V gene data show CDR1 as DFQATT and CDR2 as SNEGSKA (reference sequence). The CDR3 region has the DNA TGCAGTGCCGAAAACCCGGGACAGAGCTCCTACGAGCAGTACTTC. It specifies CSAENPGQSSYEQYF.

The chain couples TRBV12-3 or TRBV12-4 to TRBJ1-2, with D maybe TRBD1 (5 bases). The V and J ends lost 3 bases and 7 bases respectively, with 12 bases between them. The CDR3 covers 13 residues. The CDR3 here is CASSLFQGSGYTF. The CDR3 DNA follows: TGTGCCAGCAGTTTGTTCCAGGGAAGTGGCTACACCTTC.

This sequence joins TRBV11-2 and TRBJ2-1; D is perhaps TRBD2 (5 bases). This CDR3 has 16 residues. CDR1 is SGHAT and CDR2 is FQNNGV in the germline V gene. Trimming cost V 4 bases and J 4 bases, with 17 bases left between them. In DNA form, the CDR3 reads TGTGCCAGCAGCTCCCATCGGACTCCCCCTTACAATGAGCAGTTCTTC. This gives the protein CASSSHRTPPYNEQFF.

This clonotype was seen a few times. The chain couples TRBV29-1 to TRBJ1-1; D is ambiguous. V was pared by 3 bases and J by 8 bases, with 7 bases between. The CDR3 runs 10 residues. Germline loops: CDR1 SQVTM, CDR2 ANQGSEA. CDR3 nucleotides: TGCAGCGTTGACACAGCGGAAGCTTTCTTT. It encodes CSVDTAEAFF.

This clonotype was detected ten times or more. At one end, the junction sequence differs from germline, possibly due to a read error. The chain recombines TRBV19 with TRBJ2-5; D gene uncertain. The CDR3 is 10 amino acids. From germline, CDR1 is LNHDA and CDR2 SQIVND (reference sequence). DNA for the CDR3: TGTGCCAGTACCGGACGGTATAGGAACTTC. Translated, it gives CASTGRYRNF.

The chain recombines TRBV5-5 with TRBJ2-2, with 8 bases aligning to TRBD1. Trimming removed 4 bases from V and 7 bases from J; junction bases left unmatched: 6. This CDR3 region has 14 residues. Germline V gives CDR1 SGHKS, CDR2 YYEKEE (reference sequence). CDR3 region: CASSPTGAVGELFF. CDR3 nucleotide sequence: TGTGCCAGCAGCCCGACAGGGGCGGTCGGGGAGCTGTTTTTT. The entire variable domain, with the rest obtained from reference TRBV5-5 and TRBJ2-2, is as follows: DAGVTQSPTHLIKTRGQQVTLRCSPISGHKSVSWYQQVLGQGPQFIFQYYEKEERGRGNFPDRFSARQFPNYSSELNVNALLLGDSALYLCASSPTGAVGELFFGEGSRLTVL.

The J gene is TRBJ2-1, the V gene TRBV29-1, with a tentative D call TRBD1 (5 bases). In germline, CDR1 is SQVTM, CDR2 ANQGSEA. The CDR3 has 14 amino acids. The germline V and J ends were trimmed by 8 bases and 2 bases, with 16 bases remaining between them. CDR3 amino acids: CSFTGAPAYNEQFF. CDR3 bases: TGCAGCTTCACTGGGGCTCCCGCCTACAATGAGCAGTTCTTC.

This clonotype was counted ten times or more. The chain carries TRBV12-5 and TRBJ1-5; D gene unclear. This CDR3 comprises 13 residues. The V gene lost 2 bases and the J gene lost 4 bases, with 6 bases spanning the gap. Germline loops: CDR1 LGHNT, CDR2 FRNRAP. CDR3 loop: CASGLRQNQPQHF. In DNA, the CDR3 is TGTGCTAGTGGTTTGCGGCAGAATCAGCCCCAGCATTTT.

This clonotype was seen at least ten times. The V call is TRBV6-2 or TRBV6-3, the J call TRBJ1-5; 7 positions match TRBD1. Per germline, CDR1 MNHEY and CDR2 SVGEGT. Trimming took 2 bases from V and 4 from J; bases not matched to a gene: 2. The CDR3 spans 14 residues. In DNA form, the CDR3 reads TGTGCCAGCAGTTACGACAGGGCAAATCAGCCCCAGCATTTT. It yields the protein CASSYDRANQPQHF.

This clonotype was found once. The chain uses TRBV5-1 and TRBJ2-2; no firm D call. Germline CDR1 and CDR2: SGHRS and YFSETQ. CDR3 length: 16 residues. V was pared by 1 base and J by 7 bases, with 17 bases between. This CDR3 reads CASSLSGAPDIGELFF. In nucleotides, the CDR3 is TGCGCCAGCAGCTTGTCAGGCGCCCCTGACATCGGGGAGCTGTTTTTT.

The chain recombines TRBV11-2 with TRBJ2-5; D call uncertain. Germline V gives CDR1 SGHAT, CDR2 FQNNGV. V was clipped by 5 bases and J by 4 bases, with 14 bases between them. The CDR3 is made up of 14 amino acids. The CDR3 reads CASSLGLGGETQYF. The CDR3 coding sequence is TGTGCCAGCAGCCTAGGGCTAGGCGGAGAGACCCAGTACTTC.

There are a few counts of this clonotype. This chain joins TRBV19 and TRBJ2-5; D not certain. The V end was cut by 1 base, the J end by 1 base, with 13 bases between. Germline CDR1 LNHDA, CDR2 SQIVND (reference sequence). The CDR3 loop spans 16 amino acids. The CDR3 sequence: CASSIGIDRVQETQYF. The CDR3 DNA is TGTGCCAGTAGTATAGGAATTGATCGGGTCCAAGAGACCCAGTACTTC.

This clonotype occurred a few times. J is TRBJ1-1 and V is TRBV28; no firm D call. The length of the CDR3 is 14 residues. Per the germline V gene, CDR1 is MDHEN and CDR2 is SYDVKM. The V end lost 3 bases, the J end lost 0 bases, and 8 bases lay between the germline ends. The CDR3: CASSFETMNTEAFF. The CDR3 DNA follows: TGTGCCAGCAGTTTTGAGACCATGAACACTGAAGCTTTCTTT.

This clonotype was counted only a few times. The rearrangement links TRBV12-3 or TRBV12-4 to TRBJ2-7; D gene ambiguous. With 6 bases removed from V and 2 bases from J, the gap between germline ends came to 14 bases. The CDR3 is 14 residues long. In DNA, the CDR3 is TGTGCCAGCAGCCGTCGGCTACGACCCTACGAGCAGTACTTC. Amino acid sequence: CASSRRLRPYEQYF.

The chain uses TRBV3-1 and TRBJ2-2, with 7 nucleotides matching TRBD1. CDR3 length: 11 amino acids. The J segment lost 13 bases and the V segment lost 5 bases, leaving 4 bases of the junction unmatched. The V gene's germline CDR1 is LGHDT and CDR2 YNNKEL (reference sequence). This CDR3 is CASSTQGLLFF. The CDR3 nucleotides are TGTGCCAGCAGCACACAGGGGTTGCTGTTTTTT.